These T cell receptor beta chains were read from a single sample in a study of PD-1 blockade in classical Hodgkin lymphoma. Produced via immunoSEQ multiplex PCR; TCRdb's table is partial and in-frame only. Among 30,000 to 50,000 clones, more than 60% were seen once, and the ten largest hold 9.8%. This sample comprised peripheral blood mononuclear cells (PBMCs), obtained before the fourth cycle of nivolumab. The source of these receptors is a human donor with classical Hodgkin lymphoma. Both conserved end residues are part of each CDR3. Fields, in order: J gene, V gene, clone size, D gene, CDR3 DNA, CDR3 protein. A D gene is named only where the DNA matches it firmly. Not every row has a clone size; where given, it reads once, few, many or a size class.

J: TRBJ2-1; V: TRBV14; size: NA; D: NA; DNA: TGTGCCAGCAGCGCCTTTATGGGCTCCTACAATGAGCAGTTCTTC; CDR3: CASSAFMGSYNEQFF
J: TRBJ2-1; V: TRBV7-9; size: NA; D: NA; DNA: TGTGCCAGCAGCCAGCAGGGTGATGAGCAGTTCTTC; CDR3: CASSQQGDEQFF
J: TRBJ1-5; V: TRBV19; size: once; D: NA; DNA: TGTGCCAGTAGTGACATCGGTAGCAATCAGCCCCAGCATTTT; CDR3: CASSDIGSNQPQHF
J: TRBJ2-1; V: TRBV5-1; size: NA; D: NA; DNA: TGCGCCAGCAGCTTGGGGGCTGCCAATGAGCAGTTCTTC; CDR3: CASSLGAANEQFF
J: TRBJ2-7; V: TRBV6-5; size: NA; D: NA; DNA: TGTGCCAGCAGTTACGAAGGGGGGTCCTCCTACGAGCAGTACTTC; CDR3: CASSYEGGSSYEQYF
J: TRBJ1-1; V: TRBV5-1; size: NA; D: NA; DNA: TGCGCCAGCAGCTTGGCCGGGGAGGGGGGCACTGAAGCTTTCTTT; CDR3: CASSLAGEGGTEAFF
J: TRBJ1-1; V: TRBV10-3; size: NA; D: TRBD1; DNA: TGTGCCATCAGCGGACAGGGGAGCACTGAAGCTTTCTTT; CDR3: CAISGQGSTEAFF
J: TRBJ1-2; V: TRBV7-2; size: NA; D: TRBD1; DNA: TGTGCCAGCAGCTTAAGGGGACAGGGTACCTTCTATGGCTACACCTTC; CDR3: CASSLRGQGTFYGYTF
J: TRBJ1-3; V: TRBV6-5; size: NA; D: TRBD1; DNA: TGTGCCAGCAGATGGACAGGGGGAAACACCATATATTTT; CDR3: CASRWTGGNTIYF
J: TRBJ2-3; V: TRBV10-2; size: NA; D: TRBD2; DNA: TGCGCCAGCAGCCCCCAGCGGGGGGTAGATACGCAGTATTTT; CDR3: CASSPQRGVDTQYF
J: TRBJ1-2; V: TRBV5-1; size: NA; D: TRBD1; DNA: TGCGCCAGCAGCTTCGCGAGTTTGGCAGGGGGCTATGGCTACACCTTC; CDR3: CASSFASLAGGYGYTF
J: TRBJ2-1; V: TRBV27; size: NA; D: NA; DNA: TGTGCCAGCAGTCTACGTAGGCACTACAATGAGCAGTTCTTC; CDR3: CASSLRRHYNEQFF
J: TRBJ2-7; V: TRBV7-2; size: NA; D: NA; DNA: TGTGCCAGCAGCTCCCTCCAGGGCTACGAGCAGTACTTC; CDR3: CASSSLQGYEQYF
J: TRBJ2-3; V: TRBV4-1; size: once; D: NA; DNA: TGCGCCAGCAGCCAACCTCGTGGCGGGACGATTGATTATACGCAGTATTTT; CDR3: CASSQPRGGTIDYTQYF
J: TRBJ2-3; V: TRBV7-8; size: NA; D: TRBD2; DNA: TGTGCCAGCAGCTTAGCCCCGCGGGAGAGGAACACAGATACGCAGTATTTT; CDR3: CASSLAPRERNTDTQYF
J: TRBJ2-1; V: TRBV4-2; size: NA; D: NA; DNA: TGTGCCACTCAAGTGGGGGTGGATGGCAATGAGCAGTTCTTC; CDR3: CATQVGVDGNEQFF
J: TRBJ1-4; V: TRBV4-1; size: few; D: NA; DNA: TGCGCCAGCAGCCACGCACAGGGAGTGGATGAAAAACTGTTTTTT; CDR3: CASSHAQGVDEKLFF
J: TRBJ2-3; V: TRBV14; size: NA; D: NA; DNA: TGTGCCAGCAGCCAAGATCTTGGGATGGGGACCACAGATACGCAGTATTTT; CDR3: CASSQDLGMGTTDTQYF
J: TRBJ2-7; V: TRBV6-1; size: NA; D: NA; DNA: TGTGCCAGCAGTGAGGGATATTCCTACGAGCAGTACTTC; CDR3: CASSEGYSYEQYF
J: TRBJ2-5; V: TRBV27; size: NA; D: NA; DNA: TGTGCCAGCAGTTTAAGCGGCCTGGGGTGGTGGGAGACCCAGTACTTC; CDR3: CASSLSGLGWWETQYF
J: TRBJ2-2; V: TRBV10-3; size: few; D: NA; DNA: TGTGCCATCACCGGTGGAGGGGGCAACAACACCGGGGAGCTGTTTTTT; CDR3: CAITGGGGNNTGELFF
J: TRBJ2-3; V: TRBV9; size: NA; D: NA; DNA: TGTGCCAGCAGCGTGCTATCAGTATCTGATACGCAGTATTTT; CDR3: CASSVLSVSDTQYF
J: TRBJ2-3; V: TRBV5-6; size: NA; D: NA; DNA: TGTGCCAGCAGCTGGGGTCAAGATACGCAGTATTTT; CDR3: CASSWGQDTQYF
J: TRBJ1-3; V: TRBV5-1; size: NA; D: TRBD1; DNA: TGCGCCAGCAGCTGGGGGGACAGTACCCTCTCTGGAAACACCATATATTTT; CDR3: CASSWGDSTLSGNTIYF
J: TRBJ2-7; V: TRBV6-1; size: NA; D: NA; DNA: TGTGCCAGCAGTCCCGCCAGGAGCTCCTACGAGCAGTACTTC; CDR3: CASSPARSSYEQYF